The 23 T cell receptor beta chains presented below share a single source sample, sequenced in a study of T-cell reconstitution after alpha-beta-depleted transplantation in children. TCRbeta library construction was performed incorporating unique molecular identifiers. TCRdb fed the PCR reads into MiXCR, producing one record per CDR3 protein. The sample lists 500,000 to 650,000 distinct CDR3 sequences, 13% occurring once. The sequenced sample was PBMCs, mostly from graft donor cells, obtained 360 days after TCRalphabeta/CD19-depleted stem cell transplant. The receptors were gathered from a male patient under 18 who had a stem cell transplant for acute myeloid leukemia, so the T cells may come from the graft donor.

This clonotype was seen only a few times. This chain joins TRBV27 and TRBJ2-7; D is ambiguous. CDR3 length: 13 residues. With 6 bases removed from V and 2 bases from J, the gap between germline ends came to 11 bases. Germline V lookup: CDR1 MNHEY, CDR2 SMNVEV (reference sequence). The CDR3 spells CASRVKSAYEQYF. The CDR3 DNA reads TGTGCCAGCAGAGTTAAATCTGCCTACGAGCAGTACTTC.

The V call is TRBV30, the J call TRBJ2-3, with 8 bases that match TRBD1. With V trimmed by 5 bases and J by 3 bases, 7 bases remained unmatched. Germline CDR1 is GTSNPN and CDR2 is SVGIG (reference sequence). CDR3 length equals 14 residues. CDR3 loop: CAWVDRGRTDTQYF. CDR3 nucleotide sequence: TGTGCCTGGGTTGACAGGGGAAGGACAGATACGCAGTATTTT.

This clonotype was counted ten times or more. The chain joins TRBV9 to TRBJ2-7; TRBD2 agrees at 7 bases. The CDR3 contains 15 residues. CDR1 SGDLS and CDR2 YYNGEE come from the germline V gene. The V segment lost 0 bases and the J segment 5 bases; nucleotides outside the gene matches: 8. CDR3 nucleotides: TGTGCCAGCAGCGTAGAGGGCGGGAGATTCGACGAGCAGTACTTC. This encodes CASSVEGGRFDEQYF.

Ten or more counts support this clonotype. This chain joins TRBV29-1 and TRBJ2-6; D gene ambiguous. The CDR3 is 14 amino acids. V dropped 4 bases and J dropped 0 bases, with 7 bases sitting between them. Looked up from germline, CDR1 is SQVTM and CDR2 is ANQGSEA. The CDR3 protein is CSVGDISGANVLTF. Written as DNA, the CDR3 is TGCAGCGTTGGGGATATCTCTGGGGCCAACGTCCTGACTTTC.

This clonotype has only a few counts. V gene TRBV7-2 combines with J gene TRBJ2-1; the D call may be TRBD1 or TRBD2 (5 bases each). V lost 2 bases and J 9 bases, leaving 17 bases between the germline ends. The V gene's germline CDR1 is SGHTA and CDR2 FQGNSA. The CDR3 is made up of 15 amino acids. Here the CDR3 reads CASSLSFAGDGEQFF. CDR3 DNA sequence: TGTGCCAGCAGCTTAAGTTTCGCCGGGGACGGTGAGCAGTTCTTC. The full variable domain, its missing parts supplied by reference TRBV7-2 and TRBJ2-1, is GAGVSQSPSNKVTEKGKDVELRCDPISGHTALYWYRQSLGQGLEFLIYFQGNSAPDKSGLPSDRFSAERTGGSVSTLTIQRTQQEDSAVYLCASSLSFAGDGEQFFGPGTRLTVL.

This chain joins TRBV29-1 and TRBJ2-7; possibly TRBD2 for D (6 bases). The CDR3 is 11 amino acids. With 4 bases removed from V and 6 bases from J, the gap between germline ends came to 10 bases. CDR1 is SQVTM and CDR2 is ANQGSEA in the germline V gene. The CDR3 loop reads CSVGLVSEQYF. The CDR3 bases are TGCAGCGTTGGACTAGTCTCCGAGCAGTACTTC.

This clonotype appeared a few times. The J gene is TRBJ2-1, the V gene TRBV11-2; D is possibly TRBD2 (6 bases). V was trimmed by 0 bases and J by 1 base, leaving 10 bases between them. CDR1 is SGHAT, CDR2 FQNNGV, per germline. This CDR3 spans 16 amino acids. CDR3 DNA sequence: TGTGCCAGCAGCTTAGATCGTGCGGGATCCTACAATGAGCAGTTCTTC. As protein: CASSLDRAGSYNEQFF.

The rearrangement links TRBV7-8 to TRBJ2-7, with D unclear. Germline values: CDR1 SGHVS, CDR2 FQNEAQ. The CDR3 is 14 residues long. V lost 1 base to trimming and J lost 4 bases, with 11 bases between them. The CDR3 DNA reads TGTGCCAGCAGCTTAGACAGCTTCATATACGAGCAGTACTTC. It yields the protein CASSLDSFIYEQYF.

A note on this clonotype: The CDR3 does not close with the conserved phenylalanine or tryptophan, likely indicating a read error. The chain links TRBV14 to TRBJ2-7; D remains ambiguous. Trimming removed 3 bases from V and 5 bases from J, with 8 bases in between. CDR1 and CDR2 from the germline V gene are SGHDN and FVKESK. The CDR3 sequence is 12 residues long. CDR3 amino acids: CASSHTAHEQYY. The CDR3 region has the DNA TGTGCCAGCAGCCACACGGCCCACGAGCAGTACTAC.

This clonotype was observed at least ten times. This rearrangement joins TRBV20-1 to TRBJ2-1, with no clear D. The CDR3 covers 12 residues. V lost 0 bases and J lost 7, with 7 bases in between. CDR1 and CDR2 from the germline V gene are DFQATT and SNEGSKA (reference sequence). CDR3 residues: CSARDVSNEQFF. The DNA for the CDR3 is TGCAGTGCTAGAGATGTCTCAAATGAGCAGTTCTTC.

The chain joins TRBV28 to TRBJ2-1; 10 bases match TRBD2. The CDR3 spans 20 residues. CDR1 and CDR2 (germline): MDHEN, SYDVKM. The trim removed 2 bases at V and 11 bases at J, leaving 24 bases unmatched. The CDR3 DNA sequence: TGTGCCAGCAGTTTAGTCAAGATCCCCGACGAGGCTAGCGGGAGAGTAAAGCAGTTCTTC. Its translation is CASSLVKIPDEASGRVKQFF.

The chain carries TRBV9 and TRBJ1-3; 7 bases fit TRBD1. Germline V lookup: CDR1 SGDLS, CDR2 YYNGEE. This CDR3 has 15 residues. V lost 3 bases, J lost 0 bases, and 3 bases stayed unmatched. The CDR3 region is CASSGQGFSGNTIYF. Written as DNA, the CDR3 is TGTGCCAGCAGCGGACAGGGTTTCTCTGGAAACACCATATATTTT.

This chain joins TRBV12-3 or TRBV12-4 and TRBJ2-7; 9 nucleotides agree with TRBD1. The junction had 3 bases not matched to a gene; V was cut back by 3 bases and J by 3 bases. This CDR3 has 14 amino acids. The CDR3 is CASSFNRGLYEQYF. The CDR3 DNA reads TGTGCCAGCAGTTTTAACAGGGGGCTCTACGAGCAGTACTTC.

This clonotype turned up a few times. The chain carries TRBV27 and TRBJ2-7; a possible D gene is TRBD1 (6 bases). CDR3 length equals 17 residues. The germline V gene encodes CDR1 MNHEY and CDR2 SMNVEV (reference sequence). V was clipped by 0 bases and J by 0 bases, with 15 bases between them. The chain's CDR3 is CASSLSAPMDSSYEQYF. The DNA of the CDR3 is TGTGCCAGCAGTTTATCGGCCCCAATGGACAGCTCCTACGAGCAGTACTTC.

This clonotype was seen many times. The genes are TRBV7-2 and TRBJ2-3, with D possibly called TRBD1 or TRBD2 (5 bases each). V was shortened by 1 base and J by 2 bases, with 10 bases between the two germline ends. Germline values: CDR1 SGHTA, CDR2 FQGNSA. The CDR3 spans 15 residues. CDR3 loop: CASSLVGTDTDTQYF. DNA for the CDR3: TGTGCCAGCAGCTTAGTCGGGACCGACACAGATACGCAGTATTTT.

This clonotype was observed a handful of times. This rearrangement joins TRBV29-1 to TRBJ1-3; D perhaps matches TRBD1 (5 bases). The germline gives CDR1 SQVTM, CDR2 ANQGSEA. Trimming pared 4 bases from V and 0 bases from J, leaving 7 bases between. This CDR3 is 13 amino acids long. In DNA, the CDR3 is TGCAGCGTTGGGGGGGGCTCTGGAAACACCATATATTTT. This sequence encodes CSVGGGSGNTIYF. Using reference TRBV29-1 and TRBJ1-3 for the parts outside the CDR3, the full variable domain is SAVISQKPSRDICQRGTSLTIQCQVDSQVTMMFWYRQQPGQSLTLIATANQGSEATYESGFVIDKFPISRPNLTFSTLTVSNMSPEDSSIYLCSVGGGSGNTIYFGEGSWLTVV.

This clonotype showed up just a few times. J is TRBJ1-1 and V is TRBV20-1; D remains unclear. With 5 bases removed from V and 0 bases from J, the gap between germline ends came to 16 bases. CDR3 length equals 15 residues. Germline CDR1 is DFQATT and CDR2 is SNEGSKA (reference sequence). The CDR3 reads CSAGPPEPMNTEAFF. The DNA for the CDR3 is TGCAGTGCTGGACCTCCGGAGCCGATGAACACTGAAGCTTTCTTT.

The V call is TRBV12-3 or TRBV12-4, the J call TRBJ1-2, with D possibly matching TRBD1 (6 bases). The CDR3 is made up of 15 amino acids. V lost 7 bases and J 3 bases, leaving 18 bases between the germline ends. Here the CDR3 DNA reads TGTGCCAGCACACTTTCTGGGGGGCCGTACTATGGCTACACCTTC. Residues: CASTLSGGPYYGYTF.

This clonotype came up a few times. The chain employs TRBV2 and TRBJ2-2; 9 nucleotides align to TRBD2. Trimming removed 7 bases from V and 4 bases from J; junction bases left unmatched: 10. This CDR3 is built from 16 residues. Germline-derived CDR1 and CDR2 are SNHLY and FYNNEI. In nucleotides, the CDR3 is TGTGCCAGCAACAAAAGGGGACTAGCTGCCACCGGGGAGCTGTTTTTT. This gives the protein CASNKRGLAATGELFF.

V and J are TRBV4-3 and TRBJ1-5, with a tentative D call TRBD1 (6 bases). The germline V and J ends were trimmed by 0 bases and 6 bases, with 12 bases remaining between them. The CDR3 has 15 amino acids. Germline V gives CDR1 LGHNA, CDR2 YSLEER. In DNA, the CDR3 is TGCGCCAGCAGCCAAGACGGAGGGGGAGGTCAGCCCCAGCATTTT. It codes for CASSQDGGGGQPQHF.

This clonotype was seen only a few times. V and J are TRBV9 and TRBJ2-1, with D possibly being TRBD1 (6 bases). Looked up from germline, CDR1 is SGDLS and CDR2 is YYNGEE. Trimming pared 0 bases from V and 4 bases from J, leaving 11 bases between. CDR3 length: 15 residues. CDR3 sequence: CASSVALGTYNEQFF. CDR3 in DNA: TGTGCCAGCAGCGTAGCCCTCGGGACATACAATGAGCAGTTCTTC.

This chain joins TRBV6-5 and TRBJ1-4; D is unclear. CDR1 is MNHEY and CDR2 is SVGAGI in the germline V gene. Trimming left V 0 bases short and J 9 bases short, with 8 bases between. The CDR3 sequence is 13 residues long. The CDR3 spells CASSYSYSKKLFF. Written as DNA, the CDR3 is TGTGCCAGCAGTTACTCATATTCCAAAAAACTGTTTTTT.

The chain joins TRBV18 to TRBJ2-7, with 11 bases fitting TRBD2. The CDR3 contains 17 residues. V shed 3 bases and J 1 base; nucleotides not matched to a gene: 8. Germline values: CDR1 KGHSH, CDR2 LQKENI. As DNA, the CDR3 is TGTGCCAGCTCACCCGGGATAGCGGGAGGGCCGTCCTACGAGCAGTACTTC. Its translation: CASSPGIAGGPSYEQYF.